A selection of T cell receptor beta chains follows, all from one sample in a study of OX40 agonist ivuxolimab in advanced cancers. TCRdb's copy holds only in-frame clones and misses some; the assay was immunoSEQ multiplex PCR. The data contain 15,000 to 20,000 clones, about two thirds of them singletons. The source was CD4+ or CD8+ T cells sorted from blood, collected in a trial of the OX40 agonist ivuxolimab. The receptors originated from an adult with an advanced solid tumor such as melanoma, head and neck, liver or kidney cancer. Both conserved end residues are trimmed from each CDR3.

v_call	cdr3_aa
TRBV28	ASSLGKLRGLRETQY
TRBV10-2	ASSESDGTEAF
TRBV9	ASSVARSSTDTQY
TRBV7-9	ASSLEGRDSNQPQH
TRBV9	ASSGTGVYGYT
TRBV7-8	ASSLAEYEQY
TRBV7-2	ASSLGLAGGPDFYEQY
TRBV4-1	ASRGQGWADTQY
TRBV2	ASSTLEGSGTQY
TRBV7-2	ASSLVASGVGNTEAF
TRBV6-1	ASRPGTGIHYGYT
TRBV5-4	ASSSDEGPANYGYT
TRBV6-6	ASRITGISTDTQY
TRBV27	ASSPPGVAGNTQY
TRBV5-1	ASSLGGRSSDEQY
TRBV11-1	ASSETLNGAEAF
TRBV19	ASSTGTSRTDTQY
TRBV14	ASSPRTGSAKNIQY
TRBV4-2	ASSRNQPQH
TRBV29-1	SVATGASGNTIY
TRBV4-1	ASSPADSAYNEQF
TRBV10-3	AIRTEEGSNYGYT
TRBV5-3	ASSSGPYEQY
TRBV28	ASSRRVVFRSRSYEQY
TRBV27	AVWGGVPRLDTEAF
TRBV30	AWSADLGGEQF
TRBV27	ASSLASGSYNEQF
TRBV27	ASSSPPAGVHEQY
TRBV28	ASSLFGTAYEQY
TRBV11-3	ASSGSGPKYNEQF
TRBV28	ASSLWTGTYEQY